The rows below give T cell receptor beta chains drawn from one sample of a study of response to subunit inactivated influenza vaccine. MiXCR, run by TCRdb on the RT-PCR reads, gives a single entry per CDR3 protein. Of approximately 680,000 distinct CDR3 sequences in the sample, 15% to 17% were seen once. The sequencing here drew on PBMCs from blood, taken 12 days after vaccination. These receptors all come from a man aged 45-65 years who received an inactivated influenza vaccine. CDR3s include the opening cysteine and the closing phenylalanine or tryptophan. The D gene is left open where the match is weak. Clone size, where shown, is once, few, many, or a class for clones that have expanded.

CDR3nt: TGTGCCAGCAGCCTTAATGCCTACGAGCAGTACTTC
CDR3aa: CASSLNAYEQYF
j_gene: TRBJ2-7
v_gene: TRBV12-3/TRBV12-4
d_gene: .
abundance: few

CDR3nt: TGCAGTGCTAGTAAGAGCCTCTCCTACAATGAGCAGTTCTTC
CDR3aa: CSASKSLSYNEQFF
j_gene: TRBJ2-1
v_gene: TRBV20-1
d_gene: .
abundance: few

CDR3nt: TGCAGTGCTAGCCCCGGGACAGGGATACAGCCCCAGCATTTT
CDR3aa: CSASPGTGIQPQHF
j_gene: TRBJ1-5
v_gene: TRBV20-1
d_gene: TRBD1
abundance: few

CDR3nt: TGTGCCAGCAGTATCCGGGGGGCTCTTACCTACGAGCAGTACTTC
CDR3aa: CASSIRGALTYEQYF
j_gene: TRBJ2-7
v_gene: TRBV6-2/TRBV6-3
d_gene: .
abundance: many

CDR3nt: TGTGCCAGCAGCTCTTGGGTCAATGAGCAGTTCTTC
CDR3aa: CASSSWVNEQFF
j_gene: TRBJ2-1
v_gene: TRBV12-3/TRBV12-4
d_gene: .
abundance: few

CDR3nt: TGCGCCAGCAGCTTGGGGCTAGCGGGAGACTCCTACAATGAGCAGTTCTTC
CDR3aa: CASSLGLAGDSYNEQFF
j_gene: TRBJ2-1
v_gene: TRBV5-1
d_gene: TRBD2
abundance: .

CDR3nt: TGTGCCAGCAGTGAAAGAGCTGGGGCGAGGACCGGGGAGCTGTTTTTT
CDR3aa: CASSERAGARTGELFF
j_gene: TRBJ2-2
v_gene: TRBV6-1
d_gene: .
abundance: few

CDR3nt: TGCAGTGCAAAAAAACCTAGCGGGAGGCAAGAGACCCAGTACTTC
CDR3aa: CSAKKPSGRQETQYF
j_gene: TRBJ2-5
v_gene: TRBV20-1
d_gene: TRBD2
abundance: .

CDR3nt: TGCGCCAGCAGGGCCGGGGGAGAGCAGTTCTTC
CDR3aa: CASRAGGEQFF
j_gene: TRBJ2-1
v_gene: TRBV10-2
d_gene: .
abundance: few

CDR3nt: TGCAGCGTTGTAGGGGCGACCCATGGAGCTTTCTTT
CDR3aa: CSVVGATHGAFF
j_gene: TRBJ1-1
v_gene: TRBV29-1
d_gene: .
abundance: many

CDR3nt: TGTGCCAGCAACGAGGGGCGAGGTGGGGTCGGCGAGCAGTACTTC
CDR3aa: CASNEGRGGVGEQYF
j_gene: TRBJ2-7
v_gene: TRBV5-5
d_gene: .
abundance: few

CDR3nt: TGTGCCAGCAGCTTAGGTGGAGGGGGCCACGAGCAGTACTTC
CDR3aa: CASSLGGGGHEQYF
j_gene: TRBJ2-7
v_gene: TRBV7-8
d_gene: .
abundance: .

CDR3nt: TGCAGTGCTAGCCTGACAGGGGAGGAGCAGTACTTC
CDR3aa: CSASLTGEEQYF
j_gene: TRBJ2-7
v_gene: TRBV20-1
d_gene: TRBD1
abundance: few

CDR3nt: TGCAGCGTTAGACGGGGAGCGGATTCACCCCTCCACTTT
CDR3aa: CSVRRGADSPLHF
j_gene: TRBJ1-6
v_gene: TRBV29-1
d_gene: .
abundance: few

CDR3nt: TGTGCCAGCAGTTTAAACCCCGGGACCTCCTATGGCTACACCTTC
CDR3aa: CASSLNPGTSYGYTF
j_gene: TRBJ1-2
v_gene: TRBV12-3/TRBV12-4
d_gene: .
abundance: .

CDR3nt: TGTGCCAGCAGCTTAGCCTACCATAGCACAGATACGCAGTATTTT
CDR3aa: CASSLAYHSTDTQYF
j_gene: TRBJ2-3
v_gene: TRBV7-8
d_gene: .
abundance: .

CDR3nt: TGTGCCAGCAGCCGTGGGGGGGCTAGCGGCTACAATGAGCAGTTCTTC
CDR3aa: CASSRGGASGYNEQFF
j_gene: TRBJ2-1
v_gene: TRBV9
d_gene: .
abundance: .

CDR3nt: TGTGCCAGCAGTGATGCCCAGAAACAGTTCTTC
CDR3aa: CASSDAQKQFF
j_gene: TRBJ2-1
v_gene: TRBV2
d_gene: .
abundance: few

CDR3nt: TGTGCCAGCAGCTTAAGGGACAGGGGGCTCAACGAGCAGTACTTC
CDR3aa: CASSLRDRGLNEQYF
j_gene: TRBJ2-7
v_gene: TRBV7-9
d_gene: TRBD1
abundance: .

CDR3nt: TGTGCCAGCAGTTACTCCCCCGCAGGGGGATGGAACACTGAAGCTTTCTTT
CDR3aa: CASSYSPAGGWNTEAFF
j_gene: TRBJ1-1
v_gene: TRBV6-2/TRBV6-3
d_gene: TRBD1
abundance: .

CDR3nt: TGTGCCAGCAGTTTATCGCGAACAAAAGGGGAGCTGTTTTTT
CDR3aa: CASSLSRTKGELFF
j_gene: TRBJ2-2
v_gene: TRBV27
d_gene: .
abundance: .

CDR3nt: TGTGCCAGCAGTTTAGAACGGGAAGAGCAGTACTTC
CDR3aa: CASSLEREEQYF
j_gene: TRBJ2-7
v_gene: TRBV12-3/TRBV12-4
d_gene: .
abundance: .

CDR3nt: TGTGCCAGCAGCTTAGCCCTACTCGGGGAGCTGTTTTTT
CDR3aa: CASSLALLGELFF
j_gene: TRBJ2-2
v_gene: TRBV7-9
d_gene: .
abundance: few

CDR3nt: TGTGCCACCAGTGATACCAATCAGCCCCAGCATTTT
CDR3aa: CATSDTNQPQHF
j_gene: TRBJ1-5
v_gene: TRBV24-1
d_gene: .
abundance: .

CDR3nt: TGTGCCAGCAGAAAAGCCACCGGGACGGGCTCCTACGAGCAGTACTTC
CDR3aa: CASRKATGTGSYEQYF
j_gene: TRBJ2-7
v_gene: TRBV28
d_gene: .
abundance: .

CDR3nt: TGTGCCATCAGTGAGTCCAGTTACAATGAGCAGTTCTTC
CDR3aa: CAISESSYNEQFF
j_gene: TRBJ2-1
v_gene: TRBV10-3
d_gene: .
abundance: .

CDR3nt: TGTGCCAGCAGACTAGCGCCAGATACGCAGTATTTT
CDR3aa: CASRLAPDTQYF
j_gene: TRBJ2-3
v_gene: TRBV28
d_gene: TRBD2
abundance: few

CDR3nt: TGTGCCAGCAGAGGGACAATTATTAGCAATCAGCCCCAGCATTTT
CDR3aa: CASRGTIISNQPQHF
j_gene: TRBJ1-5
v_gene: TRBV6-1
d_gene: .
abundance: few

CDR3nt: TGTGCCAGCAGCTCCCGAGGGGGCCTTAGCACAGATACGCAGTATTTT
CDR3aa: CASSSRGGLSTDTQYF
j_gene: TRBJ2-3
v_gene: TRBV5-4
d_gene: TRBD1
abundance: .

CDR3nt: TGTGCCAGCTCACCACAGGCCCAACTCCGTTCCCGCACAGATACGCAGTATTTT
CDR3aa: CASSPQAQLRSRTDTQYF
j_gene: TRBJ2-3
v_gene: TRBV18
d_gene: .
abundance: .

CDR3nt: TGTGCCAGCAGCCAATCCCAGGAGAAGTACTTC
CDR3aa: CASSQSQEKYF
j_gene: TRBJ2-7
v_gene: TRBV3-1
d_gene: .
abundance: .

CDR3nt: TGTGCCAGCAATCGACAGGGGGTAGAGACCCAGTACTTC
CDR3aa: CASNRQGVETQYF
j_gene: TRBJ2-5
v_gene: TRBV7-6
d_gene: TRBD1
abundance: .

CDR3nt: TGTGCCAGCAGCTTGCCGGGACAGGGGGCGAATACGCAGTATTTT
CDR3aa: CASSLPGQGANTQYF
j_gene: TRBJ2-3
v_gene: TRBV5-4
d_gene: TRBD1
abundance: .

CDR3nt: TGTGCCAGCAGCGTAGAGGGGGCAGGGTACACCGGGGAGCTGTTTTTT
CDR3aa: CASSVEGAGYTGELFF
j_gene: TRBJ2-2
v_gene: TRBV9
d_gene: TRBD1
abundance: .

CDR3nt: TGTGCCAGCAGCTTAGCGCCAGGGTGGGTCACCGGGGAGCTGTTTTTT
CDR3aa: CASSLAPGWVTGELFF
j_gene: TRBJ2-2
v_gene: TRBV7-2
d_gene: .
abundance: .

CDR3nt: TGCGCCAGCAGCTTTGGGGTACAGGGGGCAGGTGAGCAGTTCTTC
CDR3aa: CASSFGVQGAGEQFF
j_gene: TRBJ2-1
v_gene: TRBV5-1
d_gene: TRBD1
abundance: .

CDR3nt: TGTGCCAGCAGTGAAGGAAGACACCCTGGCTACACCTTC
CDR3aa: CASSEGRHPGYTF
j_gene: TRBJ1-2
v_gene: TRBV6-1
d_gene: .
abundance: .

CDR3nt: TGTGCCTGGAGCGGAGGGACAGGGCGTACTGAAGCTTTCTTT
CDR3aa: CAWSGGTGRTEAFF
j_gene: TRBJ1-1
v_gene: TRBV30
d_gene: TRBD1
abundance: few

CDR3nt: TGTGCCAGCAGCTCCCGGACAGGATGGAGTGGCTACACCTTC
CDR3aa: CASSSRTGWSGYTF
j_gene: TRBJ1-2
v_gene: TRBV3-1
d_gene: TRBD1
abundance: few

CDR3nt: TGTGCCAGCAGGTATAACTCCGGGACAGGGGGTCCTGGGGCCAACGTCCTGACTTTC
CDR3aa: CASRYNSGTGGPGANVLTF
j_gene: TRBJ2-6
v_gene: TRBV2
d_gene: TRBD1
abundance: .

CDR3nt: TGCAGTTCTGCAGGACAGGGCCCCTTATACACCTTC
CDR3aa: CSSAGQGPLYTF
j_gene: TRBJ1-2
v_gene: TRBV20-1
d_gene: TRBD1
abundance: .

CDR3nt: TGCAGTGCTCCTCGGCGGGGGATGGCTGAAGCTTTCTTT
CDR3aa: CSAPRRGMAEAFF
j_gene: TRBJ1-1
v_gene: TRBV20-1
d_gene: .
abundance: few

CDR3nt: TGTGCCAGCAGCTTGGGGGACAGGGAATACATTCAGTACTTC
CDR3aa: CASSLGDREYIQYF
j_gene: TRBJ2-4
v_gene: TRBV7-9
d_gene: TRBD1
abundance: .

CDR3nt: TGTGCCAGCAGCCAAGACGGGCAGGGGGCATCAGATACGCAGTATTTT
CDR3aa: CASSQDGQGASDTQYF
j_gene: TRBJ2-3
v_gene: TRBV4-2
d_gene: TRBD1
abundance: .

CDR3nt: TGTGCCATCAGTGAGTCCCAGGGGCCGAACACTGAAGCTTTCTTT
CDR3aa: CAISESQGPNTEAFF
j_gene: TRBJ1-1
v_gene: TRBV10-3
d_gene: .
abundance: .

CDR3nt: TGTGCCACCAGCCAAGGACAGGGTGGCGACGAGCAGTACTTC
CDR3aa: CATSQGQGGDEQYF
j_gene: TRBJ2-7
v_gene: TRBV15
d_gene: TRBD1
abundance: .

CDR3nt: TGTGCCAGCAGCCAAGAAGAAGGGAGCTCCTACGAGCAGTACTTC
CDR3aa: CASSQEEGSSYEQYF
j_gene: TRBJ2-7
v_gene: TRBV4-2
d_gene: .
abundance: many

CDR3nt: TGCAGCGGAAAATGGGACAGGCTGAGCTCCTACAATGAGCAGTTCTTC
CDR3aa: CSGKWDRLSSYNEQFF
j_gene: TRBJ2-1
v_gene: TRBV29-1
d_gene: TRBD1
abundance: many